The T cell receptor (beta chain) under discussion was sequenced for a study of blood T cell repertoires in COVID-19. Overall study: The analysed material was cDNA or gDNA that came from T cells, B-cell-depleted T cells, or PBMCs.

This clone appeared once. Followed over time, Seattle patients had been enrolled while infection was active. Original processing notes: Estimates of nucleated cell counts were drawn from the amplification of reference gene primers. The table came from immunoSEQ multiplex PCR; TCRdb's copy has only in-frame clones and leaves some out. The D gene and trimming were derived from the DNA, and the V and J assignments and clone size from that table. The sample has about 370,000 clones, over 75% seen once; the top ten hold roughly a tenth. The CDR3 has 14 residues. V gave up 4 bases and J gave up 2 bases; unmatched junction bases: 3. Germline V gene lookup returns CDR1 SGHRS and CDR2 YFSETQ.

This receptor was taken from a woman aged 25 to 39 with COVID-19, enrolled during active disease. Sequencing input: peripheral blood. This sequence joins TRBV5-1 and TRBJ2-3; 8 nucleotides align to TRBD1. CDR3 DNA sequence: TGCGCCAGCAGCCCGGGACAGGACACAGATACGCAGTATTTT. Translated, it gives CASSPGQDTDTQYF.